This T cell receptor (beta chain) is drawn from a study of regulatory T cells in long-lasting Graves disease. Trimming shortened V by 5 bases and J by 4 bases, and 11 bases separated the two germline ends. The CDR3 is made up of 13 amino acids. The germline V gene has CDR1 MNHNS and CDR2 SASEGT. Broader study findings: A reduction in accuracy may have resulted from the small sample size.

Arm-PCR with iRepertoire HTBI primers amplified the CDR3 regions for these TCR beta libraries. One entry per CDR3 protein results from TCRdb running MiXCR on the multiplex PCR reads. Seen here are about 660,000 distinct CDR3 sequences, 30% observed once, and the top ten hold about two fifths. Time point in this sample: persistent/refractory GD, antithyroid drugs over 5 years with positive TRAb. With RNA extracted from PBMCs as input, the TCR library was made. In the case of this clonotype: The antigen is undetermined.

This receptor was obtained from a female donor with Graves disease. The chain links TRBV6-1 to TRBJ1-2, with D unresolved. This sample comprised peripheral blood mononuclear cells (PBMCs), obtained when the disease was refractory, from a patient treated with antithyroid drugs. CDR3 sequence (DNA): TGTGCCAGCAGTCAAGAGTTCTCCTATGGCTACACCTTC. It specifies CASSQEFSYGYTF.